Listed below are T cell receptor beta chains from one sample, sequenced in a study of T cell repertoires in cytomegalovirus infection. TCRdb fed the reads into MiXCR, producing one record per CDR3 protein. This table holds approximately 130,000 distinct CDR3 sequences, more than 7% found once. The sequencing sample was made of PBMCs. The origin of the receptors is a human donor in good health (CMV status not recorded). Some clones in this sample may be carry-over from other donors' samples. The CDR3 runs from the conserved cysteine through the conserved F or W. A D gene is named only where the DNA matches it firmly. The size of a clone is reported for some rows only, either as once, few or many, or as a class for expanded clones.

V	J	D	size	DNA	CDR3
TRBV7-2	TRBJ1-1	-	many	TGTGCCAGCAGCTTAGATGGGGGCCGGGGCACTGAAGCTTTCTTT	CASSLDGGRGTEAFF
TRBV7-9	TRBJ1-2	-	few	TGTGCCAGCAGCTTAGACGCATCTCTGGGCTACACCTTC	CASSLDASLGYTF
TRBV19	TRBJ1-6	-	-	TGTGCGACAAAGAGGTCTTTGGATTCACCCCTCCACTTT	CATKRSLDSPLHF
TRBV10-2	TRBJ2-1	TRBD2	many	TGCGCCACCCGATTAGCGGGGGGGCCCTACAATGAGCAGTTCTTC	CATRLAGGPYNEQFF
TRBV6-6	TRBJ1-1	-	few	TGTGCCAGTACCGGCCCGACGAACACTGAAGCTTTCTTT	CASTGPTNTEAFF
TRBV19	TRBJ1-1	-	-	TGTGCCAGTAGTATAGCCCCGGGGGTCATTGAAGCTTTCTTT	CASSIAPGVIEAFF
TRBV7-2	TRBJ1-1	TRBD1	many	TGTGCCAGCAGCTCACAGGGGAGGAACACTGAAGCTTTCTTT	CASSSQGRNTEAFF
TRBV2	TRBJ1-2	-	-	TGTGCCAGCAGTGAGTCTGGGGGGCCAAGGGACTACACCTTC	CASSESGGPRDYTF
TRBV20-1	TRBJ2-7	-	many	TGCAGTGCTAGAGTACGAGGTCTTGAGCAGTACTTC	CSARVRGLEQYF
TRBV28	TRBJ1-2	-	many	TGTGCCAGCAGTATCATGGAATATGGCTACACCTTC	CASSIMEYGYTF
TRBV12-5	TRBJ1-2	-	few	TGTGCTAGTGGTTTGGTACTAGGCTTAGGGAACTATGGCTACACCTTC	CASGLVLGLGNYGYTF
TRBV28	TRBJ1-1	-	-	TGTGCCAGCGACAACCCGAACACTGAAGCTTTCTTT	CASDNPNTEAFF
TRBV7-2	TRBJ2-3	-	many	TGTGCCAGCAGCCCCGGGATTTTAAGCACAGATACGCAGTATTTT	CASSPGILSTDTQYF
TRBV28	TRBJ2-5	-	many	TGTGCCAGCAGCCTTTTGGGCGGCGGGAAGACCCAGTACTTC	CASSLLGGGKTQYF
TRBV7-9	TRBJ2-7	TRBD2	few	TGTGCCAGCTTCCCCTGGGAGGGCCCCTACGAGCAGTACTTC	CASFPWEGPYEQYF
TRBV2	TRBJ2-3	-	many	TGTGCCAGCAGTGAAGGGACCGCCACAGATACGCAGTATTTT	CASSEGTATDTQYF
TRBV6-5	TRBJ1-4	TRBD1	many	TGTGCCAGCAGTTATTCCTCCGGGACAGGGGGTCCGAATGAAAAACTGTTTTTT	CASSYSSGTGGPNEKLFF
TRBV2	TRBJ1-1	-	many	TGTGCCAGCAGTGAGAGAAATAAGGCTTTCTTT	CASSERNKAFF
TRBV25-1	TRBJ2-1	-	many	TGTGCCAGCAGTGATCCTGGAGGGGGAGCCTACAATGAGCAGTTCTTC	CASSDPGGGAYNEQFF
TRBV12-5	TRBJ1-1	-	-	TGTGCTAGTGGCTCTGACACGAACACTGAAGCTTTCTTT	CASGSDTNTEAFF
TRBV12-3/TRBV12-4	TRBJ2-3	TRBD2	many	TGTGCCAGCAGTTTAACGAAACCGGGACTAGGAGGCACAGATACGCAGTATTTT	CASSLTKPGLGGTDTQYF
TRBV7-8	TRBJ2-3	TRBD1	many	TGTGCCAGCAGCTTAGGATTCCGGGACAGGGGGCCAGATACGCAGTATTTT	CASSLGFRDRGPDTQYF
TRBV12-3/TRBV12-4	TRBJ1-1	TRBD1	many	TGTGCCAGCAGTGTACAGGGGATCGCTGAAGCTTTCTTT	CASSVQGIAEAFF
TRBV7-2	TRBJ1-2	-	many	TGTGCCAGCAGCTTAGACACTTTCGACAGATCCGACTATGGCTACACCTTC	CASSLDTFDRSDYGYTF
TRBV15	TRBJ1-4	-	few	TGTGCCACCAGCAATCACGAAAAACTGTTTTTT	CATSNHEKLFF
TRBV7-3	TRBJ2-7	TRBD2	many	TGTGCCAGCAGCCCAGCGGGAGGGCCTGGCGAGCAGTACTTC	CASSPAGGPGEQYF
TRBV7-9	TRBJ1-2	-	many	TGTGCCAGCAGCGACCCCTCTGATACTGGCTACACCTTC	CASSDPSDTGYTF
TRBV7-2	TRBJ2-5	TRBD2	many	TGTGCCAGCAGCTTCCCGGGACTAGCAGGGGAGACCCAGTACTTC	CASSFPGLAGETQYF
TRBV7-8	TRBJ2-7	-	many	TGTGCCAGCAGGACAGGGAGGGGAAAGACGAGCTCCTACGAGCAGTACTTC	CASRTGRGKTSSYEQYF
TRBV12-3/TRBV12-4	TRBJ2-7	-	many	TGTGCCAGCAGTCCAGGCGGGGGCACCCTCTACGAGCAGTACTTC	CASSPGGGTLYEQYF
TRBV20-1	TRBJ1-1	TRBD1	many	TGCAGTGCCCATACAGGGGGTAACACTGAAGCTTTCTTT	CSAHTGGNTEAFF
TRBV6-5	TRBJ2-1	-	many	TGTGCCAGCACCCAGCCACCCCCCTCCTATGAGCAGTTCTTC	CASTQPPPSYEQFF
TRBV20-1	TRBJ1-1	-	-	TGCAGTGCTAGACCGGAGAACACTGAAGCTTTCTTT	CSARPENTEAFF
TRBV30	TRBJ2-5	TRBD1	-	TGTGCCTGGAGCCCGGGGACAGAACAAGAGACCCAGTACTTC	CAWSPGTEQETQYF
TRBV5-4	TRBJ1-2	-	few	TGTGCCAGCAGCTTTTACAGGGCCTCATATGGCTACACCTTC	CASSFYRASYGYTF
TRBV4-1	TRBJ1-3	-	many	TGCGCCAGCAGCCTCGACCAACTACTCGGAAACACCATATATTTT	CASSLDQLLGNTIYF
TRBV29-1	TRBJ2-7	-	-	TGCAGCGTTGATCTCGGGGGGCCAACCTACGAGCAGTACTTC	CSVDLGGPTYEQYF
TRBV20-1	TRBJ2-1	TRBD2	many	TGCAGTGCTAAAGGCGGGGGAAACAATGAGCAGTTCTTC	CSAKGGGNNEQFF
TRBV19	TRBJ2-6	TRBD2	many	TGTGCCAGTAGTATAGTCAGGACTAGCGGGGCCGGGGCCAACGTCCTGACTTTC	CASSIVRTSGAGANVLTF
TRBV7-2	TRBJ2-2	TRBD2	many	TGTGCCAGCAGCGTAAAAAGGACTAGCGGATACACCGGGGAGCTGTTTTTT	CASSVKRTSGYTGELFF
TRBV29-1	TRBJ2-1	TRBD2	-	TGCAGCGGGGGAGCGGGGAGCTCCTACAATGAGCAGTTCTTC	CSGGAGSSYNEQFF
TRBV12-3/TRBV12-4	TRBJ1-2	TRBD1	many	TGTGCCAGCAGTTTGAGAGGGGGCAATGGCTACACCTTC	CASSLRGGNGYTF